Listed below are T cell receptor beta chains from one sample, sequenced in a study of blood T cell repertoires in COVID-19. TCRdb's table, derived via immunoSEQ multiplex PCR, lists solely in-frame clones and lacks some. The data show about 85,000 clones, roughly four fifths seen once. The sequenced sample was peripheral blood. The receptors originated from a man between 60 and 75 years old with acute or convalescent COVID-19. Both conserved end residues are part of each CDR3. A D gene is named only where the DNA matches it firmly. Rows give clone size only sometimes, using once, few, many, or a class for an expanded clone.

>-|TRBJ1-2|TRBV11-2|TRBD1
TGTGCCAGCCGTTCCGGGACAGGGAAGGGCTACACCTTC
CASRSGTGKGYTF
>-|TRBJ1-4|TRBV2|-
TGTGCCAGCAGTGAATTCCCAGGGAATGAAAAACTGTTTTTT
CASSEFPGNEKLFF
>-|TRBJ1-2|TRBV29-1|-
TGCAGCGTTGAAGCGACAGGAATGGGTGGCTACACCTTC
CSVEATGMGGYTF
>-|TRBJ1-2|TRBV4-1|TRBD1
TGCGCCAGCAGCCAAGATCAGGGGGACTTTATCTATGGCTACACCTTC
CASSQDQGDFIYGYTF
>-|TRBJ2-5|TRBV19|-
TGTGCCAGTAGTCGACAGGAACGGGAGACCCAGTACTTC
CASSRQERETQYF
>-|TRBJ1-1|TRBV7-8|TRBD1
TGTGCCAGCAGCCAACAGGGGACTGAAGCTTTCTTT
CASSQQGTEAFF
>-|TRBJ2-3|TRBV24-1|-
TGTGCCACCAGTGATTACACTAGCAGAGGCACAGATACGCAGTATTTT
CATSDYTSRGTDTQYF
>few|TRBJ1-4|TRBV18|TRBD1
TGTGCCAGCTCACCAAGTTCAGGGACAGGGCCGGGAGAGAATGAAAAACTGTTTTTT
CASSPSSGTGPGENEKLFF
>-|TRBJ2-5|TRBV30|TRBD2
TGTGCCTGGCTACCGGGACTAGGGGGAAAAGAGACCCAGTACTTC
CAWLPGLGGKETQYF
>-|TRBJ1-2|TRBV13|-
TGTGCCAGCAGCTTCCCCAACAGGGCTGGCTACACCTTC
CASSFPNRAGYTF
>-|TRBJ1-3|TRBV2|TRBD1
TGTGCCAGCAGGCCCGGACAGGGGGGAAACACCATATATTTT
CASRPGQGGNTIYF
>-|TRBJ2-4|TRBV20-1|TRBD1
TGCAGTGCTAGTGGGGACAGTGTAGCCAAAAACATTCAGTACTTC
CSASGDSVAKNIQYF
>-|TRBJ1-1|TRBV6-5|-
TGTGCCAGCAGTCCGCAGGGAAAGGGTGAAGCTTTCTTT
CASSPQGKGEAFF
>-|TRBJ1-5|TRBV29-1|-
TGCAGCGCTGGAGTGGCTCCCAATCAGCCCCAGCATTTT
CSAGVAPNQPQHF
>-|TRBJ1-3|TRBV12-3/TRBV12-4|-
TGTGCCAGCAGTTTATACCTAGGAGACACCATATATTTT
CASSLYLGDTIYF
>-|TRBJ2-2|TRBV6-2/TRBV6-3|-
TGTGCCAGCAGTTGGGGGGGCTCCTACGGGGAGCTGTTTTTT
CASSWGGSYGELFF
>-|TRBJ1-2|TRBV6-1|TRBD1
TGTGCCAGCAGTGCGTCCGTCCGGACAGGGACCTATGGCTACACCTTC
CASSASVRTGTYGYTF
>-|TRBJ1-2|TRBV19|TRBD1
TGTGCCAGTAGTATTCGGTACAGGGGGCGCGATGACTATGGCTACACCTTC
CASSIRYRGRDDYGYTF
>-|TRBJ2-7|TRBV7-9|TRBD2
TGTGCCAGCAGCTTAGTGGGTAGGGGTCGGGGGGCCTACGAGCAGTACTTC
CASSLVGRGRGAYEQYF
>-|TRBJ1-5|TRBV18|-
TGTGCCAGCTCACCACAGGGGGATCAGCCCCAGCATTTT
CASSPQGDQPQHF
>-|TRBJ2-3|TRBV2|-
TGTGCCAGCAGAGACAGCACTAGCACAGATACGCAGTATTTT
CASRDSTSTDTQYF
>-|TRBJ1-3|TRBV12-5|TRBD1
TGTGCTAGTGGTTCAGGGGGGACGGGAAACACCATATATTTT
CASGSGGTGNTIYF
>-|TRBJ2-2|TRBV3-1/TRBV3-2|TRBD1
TGTGCCAGCAGCCAAGATCCACAGGGGAAGGACACCGGGGAGCTGTTTTTT
CASSQDPQGKDTGELFF
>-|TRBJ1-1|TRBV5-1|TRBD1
TGCGCCAGCAGCCTGGGACAGGGGATGACGGGGACTGAAGCTTTCTTT
CASSLGQGMTGTEAFF
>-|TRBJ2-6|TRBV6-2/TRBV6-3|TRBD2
TGTGCCAGCAGTTATCCTAGCGGGGGGTACTCCTCTGGGGCCAACGTCCTGACTTTC
CASSYPSGGYSSGANVLTF
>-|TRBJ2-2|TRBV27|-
TGTGCCAGCAGTTTAAACCCAGGGTCCCCCGGGGAGCTGTTTTTT
CASSLNPGSPGELFF
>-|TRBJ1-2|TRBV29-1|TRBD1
TGCAGCGTTGAAGTCCCTGGGACAGCCTATGGCTACACCTTC
CSVEVPGTAYGYTF
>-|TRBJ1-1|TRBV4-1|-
TGCGCCAGCAGCCAAGATCGGGAGACTGAAGCTTTCTTT
CASSQDRETEAFF
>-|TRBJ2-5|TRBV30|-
TGTGCCTGGAGTGTATTGAGACAGCAAGAGACCCAGTACTTC
CAWSVLRQQETQYF